The 13 T cell receptor beta chains below were found in one sample sequenced in a study of T-cell reconstitution after alpha-beta-depleted transplantation in children. Preparation of the TCRbeta library used unique molecular identifiers. Each CDR3 protein is one row after TCRdb ran MiXCR on the PCR reads. The sample lists approximately 520,000 distinct CDR3 sequences; around a third were seen once. The sequenced sample was PBMCs from the stem cell graft donor, obtained from the stem cell graft. Receptors were obtained from a human donor who donated a stem cell graft to a child with aplastic anemia.

The chain recombines TRBV7-9 with TRBJ2-1; D might be TRBD1 or TRBD2, each matching 6 bases. The CDR3 contains 16 residues. Germline CDR1 SEHNR, CDR2 FQNEAQ (reference sequence). Trimming took 10 bases from V and 7 from J, leaving 26 bases between them. Written as DNA, the CDR3 is TGTGCCATGGGCCCTGGGGGCGGGAAGGTCGGGAATGAGCAGTTCTTC. It specifies CAMGPGGGKVGNEQFF.

This sequence joins TRBV7-7 and TRBJ2-7; D may match TRBD1 or TRBD2 (5 bases each). Trimming shortened V by 5 bases and J by 2 bases, and 13 bases separated the two germline ends. Germline CDR1 is SSHAT and CDR2 is FNYEAQ (reference sequence). CDR3 length: 14 amino acids. DNA for the CDR3: TGTGCCAGCAGCCCCCGGGGCCAACCCTACGAGCAGTACTTC. Translated, it gives CASSPRGQPYEQYF.

The chain carries TRBV20-1 and TRBJ2-7, with D unclear. Germline CDR1 DFQATT, CDR2 SNEGSKA (reference sequence). The CDR3 sequence is 13 residues long. The ends were cut back, 1 base at V and 1 base at J, with 8 bases in the middle. The CDR3 DNA reads TGCAGTGCTAGAGGGGGTGGGTCCTACGAGCAGTACTTC. Its translation is CSARGGGSYEQYF.

This clonotype was seen more than once but under ten times. The gene calls are TRBV12-3 or TRBV12-4 and TRBJ2-2; 9 nucleotides align to TRBD2. V lost 5 bases and J lost 8; bases outside the gene matches: 12. CDR3 length: 16 residues. CDR3 nucleotides: TGTGCCAGCAGTATGACCGGGACTAGCAACGTGGGGGAGCTGTTTTTT. This translates into CASSMTGTSNVGELFF.

This clonotype was counted only a few times. The CDR3 nucleotides read TGTGCCAGCAGCAAAGAGCTGGGGATGAACACTGAAGCTTTCTTT. As protein: CASSKELGMNTEAFF. The genes are TRBV21-1 and TRBJ1-1. TRBV21-1 is assigned pseudogene status. The CDR3 length is 15 residues.

The rearrangement uses TRBV29-1 and TRBJ1-1; D is unclear. Looked up from germline, CDR1 is SQVTM and CDR2 is ANQGSEA. The CDR3 has 14 amino acids. Trimming shortened V by 3 bases and J by 2 bases, and 13 bases separated the two germline ends. CDR3 nucleotide sequence: TGCAGCGTTGATAAACGCCAGGCTAACACTGAAGCTTTCTTT. It yields the protein CSVDKRQANTEAFF.

The V and J genes are TRBV7-8 and TRBJ2-5; possible D gene TRBD2, 7 bases. V lost 2 bases and J lost 5, with 24 bases in between. The CDR3 sequence is 18 residues long. The germline V gene has CDR1 SGHVS and CDR2 FQNEAQ. The CDR3 nucleotides read TGTGCCAGCAGCTTAACGCAACAGGGAGGGTATTTCGGCGAGACCCAGTACTTC. Its protein product is CASSLTQQGGYFGETQYF.

Remarks on this clonotype: One end of the junction does not line up with germline, which may come from a read error. This chain links TRBV7-2 with TRBJ2-7; 8 bases match TRBD2. This CDR3 comprises 16 residues. Germline V gene sequence: CDR1 SGHTA, CDR2 FQGNSA. CDR3 nucleotide sequence: TGTGCCAGCAGTTTAGGGGCTGGCGGGAGGATTGGCGAGCAGTACTTC. It yields the protein CASSLGAGGRIGEQYF.

This rearrangement joins TRBV30 to TRBJ1-2, with TRBD1 matching over 10 bases. CDR3 length: 15 residues. Unmatched junction bases numbered 13, after V lost 8 bases and J lost 4 bases. Germline V CDR1 and CDR2: GTSNPN, SVGIG (reference sequence). The CDR3 DNA is TGTGCCGGCCCGGGACAGGGGCGACATTCCTATGGCTACACCTTC. As protein: CAGPGQGRHSYGYTF.

In its sample, this clonotype was seen a few times. The V gene is TRBV4-3, the J gene TRBJ1-2; D remains unclear. The CDR3 consists of 14 residues. Per germline, CDR1 LGHNA and CDR2 YSLEER. Trimming pared 7 bases from V and 3 bases from J, leaving 15 bases between. The CDR3 protein is CASNHGRADYGYTF. The CDR3 DNA follows: TGCGCCAGCAACCACGGGAGGGCGGACTATGGCTACACCTTC.

J is TRBJ2-5 and V is TRBV20-1; 8 bases line up with TRBD1. The CDR3 spans 15 residues. CDR1 is DFQATT, CDR2 SNEGSKA, per germline (reference sequence). V gave up 6 bases and J gave up 4 bases; unmatched junction bases: 13. The CDR3 sequence: CSATHRGRGGETQYF. The CDR3 region has the DNA TGCAGTGCCACCCACAGGGGGAGAGGGGGAGAGACCCAGTACTTC.

This clonotype was observed a handful of times. The rearrangement uses TRBV5-4 and TRBJ2-2; D is unclear. The ends were cut back, 3 bases at V and 8 bases at J, with 8 bases in the middle. The germline V gene encodes CDR1 SGHNT and CDR2 YYREEE (reference sequence). The CDR3 length is 12 residues. The CDR3 loop reads CASSSFLGELFF. The DNA of the CDR3 is TGTGCCAGCAGCTCCTTTCTGGGGGAGCTGTTTTTT.

The chain recombines TRBV4-1 with TRBJ2-3; the match to TRBD2 covers 10 bases. This CDR3 is built from 15 residues. Germline loops: CDR1 MGHRA, CDR2 YSYEKL. Trimming removed 0 bases from V and 12 bases from J; junction bases left unmatched: 9. CDR3 DNA sequence: TGCGCCAGCAGCCAAGATCACCTAGCGGGAGCCTCACAGTATTTT. This encodes CASSQDHLAGASQYF.